These 3 T cell receptor beta chains originate from one sample sequenced in a study of cytomegalovirus exposure and HLA in healthy donors. A multiplex PCR was run with 60 Vbeta primers and 13 Jbeta primers. Profiling relied on immunoSEQ multiplex PCR, and the TCRdb table lists in-frame clones only, not all of them. The sample holds around 170,000 clones, around 81% seen once. Sequencing input: PBMCs. Source of these receptors: a man aged 40-55 years in good health and CMV-seronegative.

The rearrangement joins TRBV18 to TRBJ1-1, with 8 bases aligning to TRBD1. The CDR3 has 16 residues. Per germline, CDR1 KGHSH and CDR2 LQKENI. V gave up 3 bases and J gave up 1 base; unmatched junction bases: 7. CDR3 sequence reads: CASSPSQGAGNTEAFF. The CDR3 DNA reads TGTGCCAGCTCACCGTCCCAGGGGGCGGGGAACACTGAAGCTTTCTTT.

The sample holds a few counts of this clone. CDR3 protein: CASSLVPDSSYEQYF. As DNA, the CDR3 is TGTGCCAGCAGCTTAGTGCCGGACAGTTCCTACGAGCAGTACTTC. This chain connects TRBV7-2 to TRBJ2-7; possible D gene TRBD1, 6 bases. This CDR3 region has 15 residues. From germline, CDR1 is SGHTA and CDR2 FQGNSA. Trimming took off 1 base at V and 1 base at J, with 11 bases between the two ends.

This chain uses TRBV19 with TRBJ1-2; the match to TRBD1 covers 7 bases. Germline V lookup: CDR1 LNHDA, CDR2 SQIVND (reference sequence). The V segment lost 3 bases and the J segment 5 bases; nucleotides outside the gene matches: 12. There are 16 residues in the CDR3. This CDR3 is CASSIPDRARGYGYTF. Here the CDR3 DNA reads TGTGCCAGTAGTATCCCCGACAGGGCCCGGGGATATGGCTACACCTTC.